This T cell receptor beta chain came from a study of T cell responses to AZD1222 COVID-19 vaccine. General study results and limits: Donors were largely white British and mainly female; clonal diversity was possibly underestimated. Across spike, vaccine-associated CD4 TCRs were found, dominant at 160-218 and 743-854.

TCRdb keeps only in-frame clones here, not all; method: immunoSEQ multiplex PCR. The sample lists about 94,000 clones; around nine tenths were seen once. Points on this clone: Its antigen remains unidentified.

V gave up 5 bases and J gave up 8 bases, with 21 bases separating them. This CDR3 region has 15 residues. Germline CDR1 is SGHAT and CDR2 is FQNNGV. The clonotype was recovered from an adult in good health. The sample consisted of peripheral blood, taken on day 0 of AZD1222 vaccination. The genes are TRBV11-2 and TRBJ2-5; the D gene could be TRBD1 or TRBD2 (6 bases each). The CDR3 sequence is CASSLRRGHKETQYF. DNA of the CDR3: TGTGCCAGCAGCCTTAGGCGGGGACACAAGGAAACCCAGTACTTC.